Listed below are T cell receptor beta chains from one sample, sequenced in a study of cytomegalovirus exposure and HLA in healthy donors. Produced via immunoSEQ multiplex PCR; TCRdb's table is partial and in-frame only. There are 160,000 or so clones in the sample; around 80% occur only once, and around 9% lies in the top ten. The sequenced sample was PBMCs. Receptors originate from a male donor in good health and CMV-seropositive. Each CDR3 is given without its conserved first and last residue. A D gene is named only where the DNA matches it firmly.

>TRBJ1-1|NA|TRBV28
ASSQRDDRNTEAF
>TRBJ1-4|NA|TRBV4-1
ASSQYREIEKLF
>TRBJ2-5|TRBD2|TRBV10-1
ASTAGGAGETQY
>TRBJ1-4|TRBD1|TRBV5-6
ASSFQIQGKDDEKLF
>TRBJ1-2|TRBD1|TRBV15
ATSRDTGGNYGYT
>TRBJ2-2|NA|TRBV9
ASSVARDTGELF
>TRBJ2-1|TRBD2|TRBV4-3
ASSQETGGYNEQF
>TRBJ2-2|NA|TRBV15
ATSRDRGNTGELF
>TRBJ2-7|NA|TRBV6-1
ASKEAYEQY
>TRBJ2-7|NA|TRBV27
ASSLRGYSSYEQY